This entry lists 7 T cell receptor beta chains sequenced from one sample in a study of a mutant IDH1 vaccine in newly diagnosed glioma. Time point noted: week 23, last vaccination. With topical imiquimod, each dose of the vaccine consisted of 300 ug of mutant IDH1 20-mer peptide. The assay was immunoSEQ multiplex PCR, and TCRdb's table has in-frame clones only and misses some. The sample lists more than 55,000 clones, roughly 81% seen once, with roughly 8.4% in the top ten. Their specific antigens are unknown. The material was PBMCs, obtained from a glioma patient whose treatment included an IDH1 peptide vaccine. All receptors derive from a woman between 35 and 50 years old with glioma. Some clones in this sample may be carry-over from other donors' samples.

V gene TRBV12-5 combines with J gene TRBJ1-3; D not certain. CDR3 length equals 14 residues. CDR1 LGHNT and CDR2 FRNRAP come from the germline V gene. V gave up 0 bases and J gave up 3 bases, with 6 bases separating them. The chain's CDR3 is CASGLVGGGNTIYF. In DNA form, the CDR3 reads TGTGCTAGTGGTTTGGTGGGAGGTGGAAACACCATATATTTT. The full variable domain, with the rest looked up from reference TRBV12-5 and TRBJ1-3, is DARVTQTPRHKVTEMGQEVTMRCQPILGHNTVFWYRQTMMQGLELLAYFRNRAPLDDSGMPKDRFSAEMPDATLATLKIQPSEPRDSAVYFCASGLVGGGNTIYFGEGSWLTVV.

This sequence joins TRBV30 and TRBJ2-2; a possible D gene is TRBD1 (5 bases). Germline CDR1 reads GTSNPN; CDR2 reads SVGIG (reference sequence). The CDR3 spans 13 residues. This CDR3 reads CAWGRAVTGELFF. Written as DNA, the CDR3 is TGTGCGTGGGGCAGGGCGGTTACCGGGGAGCTGTTTTTT.

The chain recombines TRBV2 with TRBJ1-1; D unclear. Trimming removed 8 bases from V and 5 bases from J, with 15 bases in between. This CDR3 has 13 residues. CDR1 is SNHLY and CDR2 is FYNNEI in the germline V gene. CDR3: CASLSNGGTEAFF. The CDR3 DNA reads TGTGCCAGCTTGAGCAATGGAGGGACTGAAGCTTTCTTT.

The J gene is TRBJ2-2, the V gene TRBV19; possibly TRBD2 for D (5 bases). V was pared by 8 bases and J by 4 bases, with 11 bases between. The CDR3 has 13 amino acids. Germline V gives CDR1 LNHDA, CDR2 SQIVND (reference sequence). CDR3 in amino acids: CASRVLVTGELFF. The CDR3 nucleotides read TGTGCCAGTCGCGTACTAGTCACCGGGGAGCTGTTTTTT.

The sample holds one count of this clone. The genes are TRBV6-4 and TRBJ2-1; 10 bases line up with TRBD2. Per the germline V gene, CDR1 is MRHNA and CDR2 is SNTAGT. The CDR3 is made up of 15 amino acids. The trim removed 5 bases at V and 3 bases at J, leaving 4 bases unmatched. CDR3 protein: CASSPLAGDYNEQFF. CDR3 nucleotides: TGTGCCAGCAGTCCTCTAGCGGGGGACTACAATGAGCAGTTCTTC.

V is TRBV5-5 and J is TRBJ2-7; possibly TRBD1 or TRBD2 for D (5 bases each). V shed 2 bases and J shed 0 bases, with 12 bases lying between them. The CDR3 sequence is 15 residues long. CDR1 is SGHKS, CDR2 YYEKEE, per germline (reference sequence). The DNA of the CDR3 is TGTGCCAGCAGCTTAAATCCGGGGCTCTCCTACGAGCAGTACTTC. Its protein is CASSLNPGLSYEQYF.

This clone was seen a handful of times. This chain uses TRBV19 with TRBJ1-5; tentatively, D is TRBD1 (6 bases). Deletions cut 4 bases from V and 7 bases from J, with 11 bases between. The CDR3 runs to 13 residues. Germline assignment: CDR1 LNHDA and CDR2 SQIVND (reference sequence). CDR3 region: CASSTGHPQPQHF. CDR3 DNA sequence: TGTGCCAGTAGTACGGGACACCCACAGCCCCAGCATTTT.